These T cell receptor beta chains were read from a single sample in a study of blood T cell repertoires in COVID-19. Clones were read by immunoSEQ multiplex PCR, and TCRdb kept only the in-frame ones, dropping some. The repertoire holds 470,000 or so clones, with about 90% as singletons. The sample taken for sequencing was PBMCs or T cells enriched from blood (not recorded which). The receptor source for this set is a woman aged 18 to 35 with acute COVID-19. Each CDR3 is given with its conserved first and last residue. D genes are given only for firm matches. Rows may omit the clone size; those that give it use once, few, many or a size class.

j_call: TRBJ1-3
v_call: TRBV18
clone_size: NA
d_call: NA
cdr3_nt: TGTGCCAGCTCATCTACGAGAGGCTCTGGAAACACCATATATTTT
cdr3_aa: CASSSTRGSGNTIYF

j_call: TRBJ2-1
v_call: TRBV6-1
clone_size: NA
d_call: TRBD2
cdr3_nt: TGTGCCAGCAGTGAACAGCGGGGGGGGTACAATGAGCAGTTCTTC
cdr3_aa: CASSEQRGGYNEQFF

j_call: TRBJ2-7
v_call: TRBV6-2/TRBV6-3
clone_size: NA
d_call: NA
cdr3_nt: TGTGCCAGCAGTACGGGGGTGTTAGAGCAGTACTTC
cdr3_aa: CASSTGVLEQYF

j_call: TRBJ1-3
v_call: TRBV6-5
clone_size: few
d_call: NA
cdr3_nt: TGTGCCAGCAGTTTACAGGACTCTGGAAACACCATATATTTT
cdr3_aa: CASSLQDSGNTIYF

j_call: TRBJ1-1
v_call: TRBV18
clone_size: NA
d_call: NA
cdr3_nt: TGTGCCAGCTCCCCCCTGCTAAACACTGAAGCTTTCTTT
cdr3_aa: CASSPLLNTEAFF

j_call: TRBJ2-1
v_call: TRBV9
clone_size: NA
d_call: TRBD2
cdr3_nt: TGTGCCAGCAGCGTAGTGGGCGTTACTAGCGGGGTAAATGAGCAGTTCTTC
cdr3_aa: CASSVVGVTSGVNEQFF

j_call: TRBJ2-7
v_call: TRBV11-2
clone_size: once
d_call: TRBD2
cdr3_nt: TGTGCCAGCAGCTTAGAGCCTAGCGGGGTAGGGCAGTACTTC
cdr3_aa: CASSLEPSGVGQYF

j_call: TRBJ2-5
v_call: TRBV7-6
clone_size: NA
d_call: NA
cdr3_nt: TGTGCCAGCAGCTTAAGGAAAGCGGAGGGAAAAGAGACCCAGTACTTC
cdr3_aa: CASSLRKAEGKETQYF

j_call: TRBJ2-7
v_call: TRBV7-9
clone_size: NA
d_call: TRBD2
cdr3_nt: TGTGCCAGCAGCGGAAACGCGGGACTAGCGGGATACGAGCAGTACTTC
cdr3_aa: CASSGNAGLAGYEQYF

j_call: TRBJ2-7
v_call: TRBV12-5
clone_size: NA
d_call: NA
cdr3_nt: TGTGCTAGTGGTTTGGAGGCGACACTTTCCTACGAGCAGTACTTC
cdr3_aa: CASGLEATLSYEQYF

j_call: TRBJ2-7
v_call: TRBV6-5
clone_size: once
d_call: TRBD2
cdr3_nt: TGTGCCAGCAAAGAAACTAGCGGGGCAGAGCAGTACTTC
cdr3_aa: CASKETSGAEQYF

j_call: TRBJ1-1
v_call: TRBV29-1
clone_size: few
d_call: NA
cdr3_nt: TGCAGCGTTGGAGGGTTAGCCTCTGAAGCTTTCTTT
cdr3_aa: CSVGGLASEAFF

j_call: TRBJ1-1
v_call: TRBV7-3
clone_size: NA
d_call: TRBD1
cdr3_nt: TGTGCCAGCAGCTCGGACAGGGGAGGGAACACTGAAGCTTTCTTT
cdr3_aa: CASSSDRGGNTEAFF

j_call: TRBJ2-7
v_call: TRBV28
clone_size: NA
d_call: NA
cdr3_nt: TGTGCCAGCAGTACCCCGAGGCTTGGCGACGAGCAGTACTTC
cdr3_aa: CASSTPRLGDEQYF